Listed below are T cell receptor beta chains from one sample, sequenced in a study of blood T cell repertoires in COVID-19. Sequencing was performed with immunoSEQ multiplex PCR; in TCRdb, only in-frame clones are kept and a portion is missing. The table lists just over 95,000 clones, 80% to 85% of them singletons, with 4.1% in the top ten. The sample taken for sequencing was peripheral blood. Every receptor here comes from a man in his 60s with acute or convalescent COVID-19. CDR3s include the opening cysteine and the closing phenylalanine or tryptophan. The order of the fields is V gene, J gene, D gene, clone size, CDR3 DNA, CDR3 protein. D genes are given only for firm matches. Size values are once, few and many counts, or a class for expanded clones, and some rows have none.

TRBV4-1	TRBJ1-2	TRBD1	few	TGCGCCAGCAGCCAGGCCGGGACAGGGAAGAGAGGGTTCGGCTACACCTTC	CASSQAGTGKRGFGYTF
TRBV23-1	TRBJ1-1	.	.	TGCGCCAGCAGTCCACCCCCTAGGGGCCAAATGAACACTGAAGCTTTCTTT	CASSPPPRGQMNTEAFF
TRBV5-6	TRBJ1-2	.	once	TGTGCCAGCATCTCCCACGGGGTGTATCCTGGCTACACCTTC	CASISHGVYPGYTF
TRBV9	TRBJ1-2	.	.	TGTGCCAGCAGTTTGGGGGCTCGCACTGGCTACACCTTC	CASSLGARTGYTF
TRBV10-2	TRBJ2-7	TRBD1	.	TGCGCCAGCAGACCGGGACAGGGGGAATACGAGCAGTACTTC	CASRPGQGEYEQYF
TRBV24-1	TRBJ2-1	TRBD2	.	TGTGCCACCAGTGATTTGATTTCGGGGGGGCAGTTCTTC	CATSDLISGGQFF
TRBV5-1	TRBJ1-2	.	.	TGCGCCAGCAGCTTTGGGTCCAATGGAGATGGCTACACCTTC	CASSFGSNGDGYTF
TRBV21-1	TRBJ2-1	.	.	TGTGCCAGCTCCCCTCCCGGACTAGCGGGAGACGGGTCCTACAATGAGCAGTTCTTC	CASSPPGLAGDGSYNEQFF
TRBV20-1	TRBJ2-1	.	.	TGCAGTGCTAGTCCCGACAGATACAATGAGCAGTTCTTC	CSASPDRYNEQFF
TRBV24-1	TRBJ2-3	TRBD2	.	TGTGCCACCAGTGATCCAATTCGGGGGGAAGGCACAGATACGCAGTATTTT	CATSDPIRGEGTDTQYF
TRBV7-3	TRBJ2-3	.	.	TGTGCCAGCAGCTGGTTGCCGGGACTGAGTTATAGAGATACGCAGTATTTT	CASSWLPGLSYRDTQYF
TRBV10-1	TRBJ2-1	TRBD2	.	TGCGCCAGCAGTGAGTTAACGGGAGGTAGGAATGAGCAGTTCTTC	CASSELTGGRNEQFF
TRBV19	TRBJ2-3	TRBD2	.	TGTGCCAGTAGTACTCTAGCGGAAAGCACAGATACGCAGTATTTT	CASSTLAESTDTQYF
TRBV9	TRBJ1-1	.	.	TGTGCCAGCAGCGTCCGCGGGAACACTGAAGCTTTCTTT	CASSVRGNTEAFF
TRBV11-3	TRBJ1-1	TRBD1	.	TGTGCCAGCAGCCGGAGACAGGGCGAAGCTTTCTTT	CASSRRQGEAFF
TRBV2	TRBJ1-2	TRBD1	once	TGTGCCATTTTTTCCCGGGACAGTACTTTACGGGCCCTAGGTACTTCCGGCTACACCTTC	CAIFSRDSTLRALGTSGYTF
TRBV5-1	TRBJ1-1	.	.	TGCGCCAGCAGCTTGGGGCAGCCCGGAGGGACTGAAGCTTTCTTT	CASSLGQPGGTEAFF
TRBV3-1/TRBV3-2	TRBJ1-5	TRBD1	.	TGTGCCAGCAGCCCCGACAGGGGGCGAGGACAGCCCCAGCATTTT	CASSPDRGRGQPQHF
TRBV7-3	TRBJ2-3	TRBD1	.	TGTGCCAGCAGCTTAGGACAGGGGGAGACAGATACGCAGTATTTT	CASSLGQGETDTQYF
TRBV10-1	TRBJ1-2	.	.	TGCGCCAGCAGTGAATCCAGGTTCTATGGCTACACCTTC	CASSESRFYGYTF
TRBV3-1/TRBV3-2	TRBJ1-2	TRBD1	.	TGTGCCAGCAGCCGAGGGACAGGGGAAAATTATGGCTACACCTTC	CASSRGTGENYGYTF
TRBV10-3	TRBJ1-2	.	.	TGTGCCATCACTCCGGCGGAGTACTATGGCTACACCTTC	CAITPAEYYGYTF
TRBV5-1	TRBJ2-1	TRBD2	few	TGCGCCAGCATACTAGCGGGGGGGTACAATGAGCAGTTCTTC	CASILAGGYNEQFF
TRBV9	TRBJ1-1	.	few	TGTGCCAGCAGCGTAGCCCCAGGGGTTGGGGGCACTGAAGCTTTCTTT	CASSVAPGVGGTEAFF